Below, one TCR beta chain is given with its context. Its matching antigen is unknown. The entry originates in a study of PD-1 blockade in classical Hodgkin lymphoma. The study's findings and limits: Relapsed/refractory patients reportedly had the lowest baseline TCR diversity, below newly diagnosed patients, who were below healthy donors.

Data came from immunoSEQ multiplex PCR; TCRdb stores just in-frame clones and leaves some out. Among tens of thousands of clones, approximately 88% were seen once, and the ten largest hold about 20%. Every patient experienced relapse after autologous stem cell transplantation, and brentuximab vedotin exposure varied. J gave up 3 bases and V 2 bases, and 3 bases lay outside the gene matches. Germline-derived CDR1 and CDR2 are SGHDT and YYEEEE. The CDR3 is 14 amino acids. The chain is built from TRBV5-6 and TRBJ1-2, with 8 bases that match TRBD1. This specimen was peripheral blood mononuclear cells (PBMCs), taken at baseline. The TCR originated in a human donor with classical Hodgkin lymphoma. CDR3 DNA: TGTGCCAGCAGCTTCGGGACAGGCTACTATGGCTACACCTTC. Translating it yields CASSFGTGYYGYTF.